These T cell receptor beta chains were read from a single sample in a study of T cell responses to AZD1222 COVID-19 vaccine. The method was immunoSEQ multiplex PCR; TCRdb's version includes in-frame clones alone and lacks a portion of them. The sample includes around 100,000 clones, about nine tenths of them seen just once. Sequencing used peripheral blood, obtained on day 0 of AZD1222 vaccination. All receptors come from an adult in good health. CDR3s include the opening cysteine and the closing phenylalanine or tryptophan. Each record gives: V gene, J gene, D gene, clone size, CDR3 length, CDR3 protein, CDR3 DNA. The D gene is left open where the match is weak. A clone size is listed for some rows: how often the clone was seen (once, few, many), or a class if it is expanded.

V: TRBV27
J: TRBJ1-4
D: .
size: .
length: 14
CDR3: CASSLRGTGEKLFF
DNA: TGTGCCAGCAGTTTAAGGGGCACTGGAGAAAAACTGTTTTTT

V: TRBV5-4
J: TRBJ1-2
D: TRBD1
size: few
length: 17
CDR3: CASSPPWPKDRVYGYTF
DNA: TGTGCCAGCAGCCCCCCTTGGCCCAAGGACAGGGTCTATGGCTACACCTTC

V: TRBV2
J: TRBJ1-2
D: .
size: .
length: 14
CDR3: CASSRDGINYGYTF
DNA: TGTGCCAGCAGCCGGGACGGGATTAACTATGGCTACACCTTC

V: TRBV7-3
J: TRBJ2-1
D: TRBD1
size: .
length: 15
CDR3: CASSPRQGRSNEQFF
DNA: TGTGCCAGCAGCCCCCGACAGGGGAGGTCCAATGAGCAGTTCTTC

V: TRBV2
J: TRBJ1-1
D: .
size: few
length: 15
CDR3: CASSALEGEDTEAFF
DNA: TGTGCCAGCAGTGCTTTGGAGGGCGAAGACACTGAAGCTTTCTTT

V: TRBV28
J: TRBJ1-2
D: .
size: once
length: 16
CDR3: CASSFGISVKNYGYTF
DNA: TGTGCCAGCAGTTTCGGAATCTCTGTAAAAAACTATGGCTACACCTTC

V: TRBV5-1
J: TRBJ1-1
D: .
size: .
length: 15
CDR3: CASSTSGVGNTEAFF
DNA: .

V: TRBV11-2
J: TRBJ1-3
D: .
size: .
length: 14
CDR3: CASSLASSGNTIYF
DNA: TGTGCCAGCAGCCTGGCGAGCTCTGGAAACACCATATATTTT

V: TRBV3-1/TRBV3-2
J: TRBJ2-6
D: .
size: .
length: 16
CDR3: CASSQTTGSGANVLTF
DNA: TGTGCCAGCAGCCAGACCACAGGGTCTGGGGCCAACGTCCTGACTTTC

V: TRBV10-1
J: TRBJ2-2
D: TRBD1
size: .
length: 14
CDR3: CASSAQGAAGELFF
DNA: TGCGCCAGCAGTGCACAGGGGGCGGCCGGGGAGCTGTTTTTT

V: TRBV19
J: TRBJ1-2
D: TRBD1
size: .
length: 15
CDR3: CASRTGVRPNYGYTF
DNA: TGTGCCAGTAGAACAGGGGTCCGTCCTAACTATGGCTACACCTTC

V: TRBV5-1
J: TRBJ2-3
D: .
size: .
length: 15
CDR3: CASSLEIRSTDTQYF
DNA: TGCGCCAGCAGCTTAGAGATCAGGAGCACAGATACGCAGTATTTT

V: TRBV7-8
J: TRBJ1-5
D: TRBD1
size: .
length: 18
CDR3: CASSSDRGLRRGNQPQHF
DNA: TGTGCCAGCAGCTCCGACAGGGGGCTGAGGAGGGGTAATCAGCCCCAGCATTTT

V: TRBV7-7
J: TRBJ2-5
D: .
size: .
length: 15
CDR3: CASSLGHPKEETQYF
DNA: TGTGCCAGCAGCTTAGGACACCCAAAAGAAGAGACCCAGTACTTC

V: TRBV7-9
J: TRBJ1-1
D: TRBD1
size: .
length: 15
CDR3: CASSLSAQGYTEAFF
DNA: TGTGCCAGCAGCTTATCGGCACAGGGGTACACTGAAGCTTTCTTT

V: TRBV5-1
J: TRBJ2-7
D: TRBD1
size: .
length: 15
CDR3: CASSLAGTGPLEQYF
DNA: TGCGCCAGCAGCCTGGCCGGGACAGGGCCTTTGGAGCAGTACTTC

V: TRBV19
J: TRBJ2-7
D: .
size: .
length: 14
CDR3: CASSEGTSLYEQYF
DNA: TGTGCCAGTAGCGAAGGGACCAGCCTTTACGAGCAGTACTTC

V: TRBV10-3
J: TRBJ1-1
D: .
size: .
length: 11
CDR3: CAIMSATEAFF
DNA: TGTGCCATCATGAGCGCCACTGAAGCTTTCTTT

V: TRBV29-1
J: TRBJ1-2
D: .
size: .
length: 12
CDR3: CSVEGGRVGYTF
DNA: TGCAGCGTTGAGGGGGGACGGGTCGGCTACACCTTC

V: TRBV28
J: TRBJ1-1
D: .
size: .
length: 13
CDR3: CASSFIRGAEAFF
DNA: TGTGCCAGCAGTTTTATTAGGGGGGCTGAAGCTTTCTTT

V: TRBV28
J: TRBJ2-7
D: .
size: .
length: 13
CDR3: CASTDQGHAEQYF
DNA: TGTGCCAGCACCGATCAGGGACACGCCGAGCAGTACTTC

V: TRBV27
J: TRBJ1-2
D: .
size: .
length: 13
CDR3: CASSLWSGNGYTF
DNA: TGTGCCAGCAGTTTATGGTCAGGGAATGGCTACACCTTC

V: TRBV5-4
J: TRBJ1-4
D: .
size: few
length: 14
CDR3: CASSPDLRQEKLFF
DNA: TGTGCCAGCAGCCCGGACCTTCGGCAAGAAAAACTGTTTTTT

V: TRBV5-1
J: TRBJ2-7
D: .
size: .
length: 14
CDR3: CASSSDGGTYEQYF
DNA: TGCGCCAGCAGCTCGGACGGGGGAACCTACGAGCAGTACTTC

V: TRBV6-5
J: TRBJ2-6
D: .
size: .
length: 14
CDR3: CASSYYGGANVLTF
DNA: TGTGCCAGCAGTTACTACGGTGGGGCCAACGTCCTGACTTTC

V: TRBV5-1
J: TRBJ2-3
D: TRBD2
size: few
length: 14
CDR3: CASGDGGEPDTQYF
DNA: TGCGCCAGCGGGGATGGGGGGGAACCAGATACGCAGTATTTT

V: TRBV3-1/TRBV3-2
J: TRBJ1-2
D: .
size: .
length: 15
CDR3: CASSQGTRVPNGYTF
DNA: TGTGCCAGCAGCCAAGGCACTAGGGTGCCTAATGGCTACACCTTC

V: TRBV12-3/TRBV12-4
J: TRBJ2-2
D: .
size: .
length: 13
CDR3: CASSWGQRGELFF
DNA: TGTGCCAGCAGTTGGGGTCAGAGAGGGGAGCTGTTTTTT

V: TRBV9
J: TRBJ1-5
D: .
size: .
length: 15
CDR3: CASSVAEAGNQPQHF
DNA: TGTGCCAGCAGCGTAGCTGAGGCGGGCAATCAGCCCCAGCATTTT

V: TRBV5-1
J: TRBJ1-1
D: .
size: .
length: 16
CDR3: CASSLGPGYTDTEAFF
DNA: TGCGCCAGCAGCTTGGGGCCAGGGTACACGGACACTGAAGCTTTCTTT

V: TRBV12-3/TRBV12-4
J: TRBJ1-2
D: .
size: .
length: 13
CDR3: CASSLGQRYGYTF
DNA: TGTGCCAGCAGTTTGGGACAAAGATATGGCTACACCTTC

V: TRBV15
J: TRBJ1-4
D: TRBD1
size: .
length: 17
CDR3: CATSSGQGVGSNEKLFF
DNA: TGTGCCACCAGCAGCGGACAGGGCGTTGGGTCTAATGAAAAACTGTTTTTT

V: TRBV5-8
J: TRBJ1-2
D: TRBD1
size: .
length: 13
CDR3: CAGAYRGRYGYTF
DNA: TGTGCCGGGGCCTACAGGGGACGCTATGGCTACACCTTC

V: TRBV12-3/TRBV12-4
J: TRBJ2-3
D: .
size: .
length: 12
CDR3: CASSLPRDTQYF
DNA: TGTGCCAGCAGTTTACCGAGGGATACGCAGTATTTT

V: TRBV14
J: TRBJ1-1
D: .
size: .
length: 13
CDR3: CASSQLGVFEAFF
DNA: TGTGCCAGCAGCCAATTGGGAGTGTTTGAAGCTTTCTTT

V: TRBV11-2
J: TRBJ1-5
D: .
size: once
length: 14
CDR3: CASSLIGGNQPQHF
DNA: TGTGCCAGCAGCTTAATAGGGGGCAATCAGCCCCAGCATTTT

V: TRBV5-4
J: TRBJ1-5
D: .
size: .
length: 14
CDR3: CASSLGGVGQPQHF
DNA: TGTGCCAGCAGCTTGGGAGGGGTGGGTCAGCCCCAGCATTTT

V: TRBV12-5
J: TRBJ2-1
D: .
size: .
length: 15
CDR3: CASGATERGDNEQFF
DNA: TGTGCTAGTGGTGCCACAGAAAGGGGGGACAATGAGCAGTTCTTC

V: TRBV28
J: TRBJ1-2
D: TRBD1
size: .
length: 14
CDR3: CASSTGEESGGYTF
DNA: TGTGCCAGCAGTACAGGGGAAGAATCGGGAGGCTACACCTTC

V: TRBV2
J: TRBJ1-5
D: .
size: once
length: 12
CDR3: CASNSPNQPQHF
DNA: TGTGCCAGCAATAGTCCAAATCAGCCCCAGCATTTT

V: TRBV7-2
J: TRBJ1-4
D: .
size: .
length: 16
CDR3: CASSSPGQSSTEKLFF
DNA: TGTGCCAGCAGCTCTCCTGGACAGTCCAGCACTGAAAAACTGTTTTTT

V: TRBV6-5
J: TRBJ1-5
D: .
size: .
length: 14
CDR3: CASSYVPGNQPQHF
DNA: TGTGCCAGCAGTTACGTTCCGGGGAATCAGCCCCAGCATTTT

V: TRBV10-3
J: TRBJ2-7
D: .
size: .
length: 14
CDR3: CAISESQEEYEQYF
DNA: TGTGCCATCAGTGAGTCCCAGGAGGAGTACGAGCAGTACTTC

V: TRBV5-1
J: TRBJ1-1
D: TRBD1
size: .
length: 14
CDR3: CASSLTGPGTEAFF
DNA: TGCGCCAGCAGCCTGACAGGGCCAGGCACTGAAGCTTTCTTT

V: TRBV28
J: TRBJ2-1
D: TRBD1
size: .
length: 14
CDR3: CASSAGTEANEQFF
DNA: TGTGCCAGCAGTGCCGGGACAGAAGCCAATGAGCAGTTCTTC

V: TRBV28
J: TRBJ2-5
D: .
size: .
length: 15
CDR3: CASVRYDRTQETQYF
DNA: TGTGCCAGCGTCAGATATGACAGGACCCAAGAGACCCAGTACTTC

V: TRBV9
J: TRBJ2-1
D: TRBD2
size: .
length: 15
CDR3: CASSTSGSSYNEQFF
DNA: TGTGCCAGCAGCACTAGCGGGAGCTCCTACAATGAGCAGTTCTTC

V: TRBV18
J: TRBJ1-5
D: .
size: .
length: 14
CDR3: CASSTRGAEQPQHF
DNA: TGTGCCAGCTCAACTCGGGGCGCGGAACAGCCCCAGCATTTT